The 15 T cell receptor beta chains listed next were all sequenced from one sample in a study of technical replicates of blood from a few donors (dated by TCRdb to 2015 to 2018). The library was produced with the immunoSEQ multiplex PCR assay. TCRdb carries this immuneACCESS record with in-frame sequences only. Its versions omit some clonotypes, under half of them owing to an unresolved V gene in the studies checked, with the rest unexplained. For this sample there are tens of thousands of clones; roughly 96% appear just once. The ten most abundant clones make up around 0.22% of the sample. The sample comprised T cells isolated from PBMCs. These receptors were obtained from a human donor in good health.

This clone appeared a single time. The chain joins TRBV4-1 to TRBJ1-2; a possible D gene is TRBD1 (5 bases). The CDR3 runs 18 residues. V was shortened by 1 base and J by 3 bases, with 21 bases between the two germline ends. The V gene's germline CDR1 is MGHRA and CDR2 YSYEKL. The CDR3 nucleotides read TGCGCCAGCAGCCAAGTGTGGGGCGGGGATTTTGAGGACTATGGCTACACCTTC. As protein: CASSQVWGGDFEDYGYTF.

The chain has TRBV9 and TRBJ2-2; D might be TRBD2 (5 bases). The length of the CDR3 is 14 residues. Germline loops: CDR1 SGDLS, CDR2 YYNGEE. Trimming pared 0 bases from V and 5 bases from J, leaving 8 bases between. The CDR3 region is CASSVEGGTGELFF. CDR3 coding DNA: TGTGCCAGCAGCGTAGAGGGCGGGACCGGGGAGCTGTTTTTT. The full variable domain, rest sourced from reference TRBV9 and TRBJ2-2, is DSGVTQTPKHLITATGQRVTLRCSPRSGDLSVYWYQQSLDQGLQFLIQYYNGEERAKGNILERFSAQQFPDLHSELNLSSLELGDSALYFCASSVEGGTGELFFGEGSRLTVL.

The chain employs TRBV5-1 and TRBJ1-2, with a tentative D call TRBD1 (5 bases). CDR1 is SGHRS, CDR2 YFSETQ, per germline. Trimming shortened V by 2 bases and J by 4 bases, and 15 bases separated the two germline ends. This CDR3 contains 15 residues. CDR3: CASSLQATDSYGYTF. Here the CDR3 DNA reads TGCGCCAGCAGCTTACAGGCGACAGATTCCTATGGCTACACCTTC.

The chain has TRBV7-9 and TRBJ1-3, with D possibly matching TRBD1 (5 bases). V lost 11 bases and J 2 bases, leaving 19 bases between the germline ends. CDR1 is SEHNR and CDR2 is FQNEAQ in the germline V gene (reference sequence). The CDR3 is 15 residues long. Written as DNA, the CDR3 is TGTGCCCTTTGGTCCGACAGCGCCCCTGGAAACACCATATATTTT. Translating gives CALWSDSAPGNTIYF.

V is TRBV7-9 and J is TRBJ2-1; D unresolved. Trimming took off 5 bases at V and 3 bases at J, with 5 bases between the two ends. Germline CDR1 SEHNR, CDR2 FQNEAQ (reference sequence). This CDR3 has 12 amino acids. DNA of the CDR3: TGTGCCAGCAGCGTCATCTACAATGAGCAGTTCTTC. It specifies CASSVIYNEQFF. Combining the CDR3 with reference TRBV7-9 and TRBJ2-1 gives the whole variable domain DTGVSQNPRHKITKRGQNVTFRCDPISEHNRLYWYRQTLGQGPEFLTYFQNEAQLEKSRLLSDRFSAERPKGSFSTLEIQRTEQGDSAMYLCASSVIYNEQFFGPGTRLTVL.

V usage is TRBV2 and J usage is TRBJ2-7, with a possible D match to TRBD1 (6 bases). V was trimmed by 6 bases and J by 2 bases, leaving 17 bases between them. The CDR3 is 15 residues long. Germline-derived CDR1 and CDR2 are SNHLY and FYNNEI. In DNA form, the CDR3 reads TGTGCCAGCAGCGCTCTAGGGGGACGGACCTACGAGCAGTACTTC. This sequence encodes CASSALGGRTYEQYF.

This clone was seen once. This chain uses TRBV12-5 with TRBJ2-1; TRBD1 might be the D (5 bases). V lost 4 bases to trimming and J lost 5 bases, with 21 bases between them. The CDR3 spans 17 residues. CDR1 is LGHNT and CDR2 is FRNRAP in the germline V gene. CDR3 DNA sequence: TGTGCTAGTGGTTCCCGGCAGGGTGGGCCTGCGGACAATGAGCAGTTCTTC. It translates to CASGSRQGGPADNEQFF. The whole variable domain, remainder taken from reference TRBV12-5 and TRBJ2-1, is DARVTQTPRHKVTEMGQEVTMRCQPILGHNTVFWYRQTMMQGLELLAYFRNRAPLDDSGMPKDRFSAEMPDATLATLKIQPSEPRDSAVYFCASGSRQGGPADNEQFFGPGTRLTVL.

The chain combines TRBV30 with TRBJ1-1; 8 positions match TRBD1. The CDR3 totals 14 residues. Germline CDR1 and CDR2: GTSNPN and SVGIG (reference sequence). J was trimmed by 4 bases and V by 6 bases; bases with no gene match: 10. DNA for the CDR3: TGTGCCTGCCGCCGTTCCACAGGGGGCACTGAAGCTTTCTTT. As protein: CACRRSTGGTEAFF.

The chain links TRBV6-1 to TRBJ1-2; maybe TRBD1 (6 bases). Trimming pared 3 bases from V and 8 bases from J, leaving 13 bases between. The CDR3 contains 13 residues. The V gene's germline CDR1 is MNHNS and CDR2 SASEGT. The CDR3 region has the DNA TGTGCCAGCAGTGATACAGGGAGAGAAGGCTACACCTTC. Encoded protein: CASSDTGREGYTF.

The chain recombines TRBV10-1 with TRBJ2-7, with 7 bases fitting TRBD1. Germline V CDR1 and CDR2: WNHNN, SYGVQD (reference sequence). This CDR3 region has 16 residues. J was trimmed by 1 base and V by 1 base; bases with no gene match: 7. The CDR3 DNA reads TGCGCCAGCAGTGAGTATAAGGGGGCGAAATCCTACGAGCAGTACTTC. Residues: CASSEYKGAKSYEQYF.

This sequence joins TRBV11-1 and TRBJ2-7; 8 nucleotides align to TRBD1. J lost 7 bases, V lost 5 bases, and 19 bases had no gene match. This CDR3 has 17 amino acids. Germline V gene data show CDR1 as SGHAT and CDR2 as FQDESV (reference sequence). The CDR3 spells CASSLTLPGQGTEEQYF. CDR3 DNA sequence: TGTGCCAGCAGCCTCACCCTCCCCGGACAGGGAACTGAGGAGCAGTACTTC. The full variable domain, completed using reference TRBV11-1 and TRBJ2-7, is EAEVAQSPRYKITEKSQAVAFWCDPISGHATLYWYRQILGQGPELLVQFQDESVVDDSQLPKDRFSAERLKGVDSTLKIQPAELGDSAMYLCASSLTLPGQGTEEQYFGPGTRLTVT.

The V and J genes are TRBV28 and TRBJ2-7; 9 bases agree with TRBD2. The V and J ends lost 1 base and 0 bases, in that order; junction bases with no gene match: 7. Germline V gene lookup returns CDR1 MDHEN and CDR2 SYDVKM. The CDR3 is 17 residues long. The chain's CDR3 is CASSLLAASGNSYEQYF. The CDR3 nucleotides read TGTGCCAGCAGTTTATTGGCGGCTAGCGGGAACTCCTACGAGCAGTACTTC.

The CDR3 here is CSVGGPGLAGGPKQFF. The DNA for the CDR3 is TGCAGCGTTGGGGGCCCGGGACTAGCGGGAGGGCCTAAGCAGTTCTTC. The V and J genes are TRBV29-1 and TRBJ2-1, with 16 nucleotides matching TRBD2. Losses at the gene ends were 4 bases for V and 11 bases for J; bases not matched to a gene: 11. The germline V gene has CDR1 SQVTM and CDR2 ANQGSEA. This CDR3 has 16 amino acids.

The chain links TRBV25-1 to TRBJ2-5; D uncertain. CDR3 size: 15 residues. V was clipped by 2 bases and J by 2 bases, with 12 bases between them. Germline CDR1 reads MGHDK; CDR2 reads SYGVNS. The CDR3 reads CASSEGQLLQETQYF. The CDR3 DNA sequence: TGTGCCAGCAGTGAAGGGCAGCTTTTACAAGAGACCCAGTACTTC.

The rearrangement links TRBV28 to TRBJ2-7, with 7 bases identical to TRBD2. Looked up from germline, CDR1 is MDHEN and CDR2 is SYDVKM. This CDR3 is 16 amino acids long. The V and J ends lost 4 bases and 3 bases, in that order; junction bases with no gene match: 12. CDR3 sequence reads: CASSSSTKRGDYEQYF. The CDR3 bases are TGTGCCAGCAGTTCAAGTACTAAGCGGGGAGACTACGAGCAGTACTTC.